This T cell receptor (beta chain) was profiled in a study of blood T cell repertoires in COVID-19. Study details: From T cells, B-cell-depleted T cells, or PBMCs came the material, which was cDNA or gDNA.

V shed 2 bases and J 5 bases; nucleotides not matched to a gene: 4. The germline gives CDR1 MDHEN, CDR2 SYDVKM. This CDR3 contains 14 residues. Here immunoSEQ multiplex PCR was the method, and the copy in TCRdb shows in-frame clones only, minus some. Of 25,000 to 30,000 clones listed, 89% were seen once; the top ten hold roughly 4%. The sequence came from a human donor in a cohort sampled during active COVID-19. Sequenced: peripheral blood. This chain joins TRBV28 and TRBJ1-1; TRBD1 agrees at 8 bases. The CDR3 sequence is CASSLGQGRTEAFF. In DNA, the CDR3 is TGTGCCAGCAGTTTAGGACAGGGAAGGACTGAAGCTTTCTTT.